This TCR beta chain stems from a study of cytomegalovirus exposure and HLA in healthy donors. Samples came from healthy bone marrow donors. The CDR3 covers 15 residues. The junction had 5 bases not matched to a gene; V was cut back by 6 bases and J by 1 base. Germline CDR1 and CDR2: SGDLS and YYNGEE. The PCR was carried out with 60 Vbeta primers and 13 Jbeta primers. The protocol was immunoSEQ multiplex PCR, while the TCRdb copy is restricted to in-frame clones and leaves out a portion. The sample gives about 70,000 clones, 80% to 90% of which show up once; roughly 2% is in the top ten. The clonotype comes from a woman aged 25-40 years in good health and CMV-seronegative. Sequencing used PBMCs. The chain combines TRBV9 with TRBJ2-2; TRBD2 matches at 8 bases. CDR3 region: CASTRTSLNTGELFF. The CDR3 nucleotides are TGTGCCAGCACCCGGACTAGCCTGAACACCGGGGAGCTGTTTTTT.